These 7 T cell receptor beta chains originate from one sample sequenced in a study of blood T cells in healthy people across ages. Through a sample-barcoded 5' primer and a J-beta primer mix, a second PCR was run for 7 to 11 cycles. TCRdb re-called the 5' RACE reads through MiXCR, storing one row per CDR3 protein. The data show hundreds of thousands of distinct CDR3 sequences, under 45% seen once. What was sequenced was blood. The receptors come from a man aged 60-69 years in good health.

This clonotype was recorded once. The chain uses TRBV20-1 and TRBJ2-7, with D maybe TRBD1 (7 bases). The CDR3 runs to 14 residues. V was clipped by 6 bases and J by 0 bases, with 15 bases between them. Germline CDR1 and CDR2: DFQATT and SNEGSKA (reference sequence). The CDR3 is CSARRGPYSYEQYF. The CDR3, as DNA: TGCAGTGCCAGGAGGGGGCCATACTCCTACGAGCAGTACTTC.

This chain joins TRBV10-3 and TRBJ1-2, with a tentative D call TRBD1 (6 bases). V was trimmed by 4 bases and J by 5 bases, leaving 8 bases between them. Germline CDR1 reads ENHRY; CDR2 reads SYGVKD. The CDR3 consists of 12 residues. For the CDR3, the DNA is TGTGCCATCAGTGGACAGGATTATGGCTACACCTTC. This codes for CAISGQDYGYTF.

V usage is TRBV11-2 and J usage is TRBJ2-4; TRBD1 agrees at 8 bases. The J call may be faulty, since TRBJ2-7 better matches the DNA end. Germline lookup yields CDR1 SGHAT and CDR2 FQNNGV. The CDR3 is 14 residues long. CDR3 nucleotide sequence: TGTGCCAGCAGCACGGACAGGGCAGGCTACGAGCAGTACTTC. This translates into CASSTDRAGYEQYF.

This chain connects TRBV7-2 to TRBJ2-1; tentatively, D is TRBD1 or TRBD2 (6 bases each). This CDR3 spans 16 amino acids. Germline V CDR1 and CDR2: SGHTA, FQGNSA. Trimming took 7 bases from V and 0 from J, leaving 16 bases between them. The chain's CDR3 is CASTDKRGVSYNEQFF. The CDR3 DNA follows: TGTGCCAGCACCGATAAGAGGGGGGTCTCCTACAATGAGCAGTTCTTC.

DNA of the CDR3: TGTGCCAGCAGCTTTACGACAGGGAGCTATCTGACTGAAGCTTTCTTT. Translating it yields CASSFTTGSYLTEAFF. The chain couples TRBV5-6 to TRBJ1-1, with 7 bases matching TRBD1. Germline V gene data show CDR1 as SGHDT and CDR2 as YYEEEE. The CDR3 is made up of 16 amino acids. Unmatched junction bases numbered 12, after V lost 2 bases and J lost 5 bases.

Comment on this clonotype: Relative to the germline gene, one junction end is altered; a read error may explain this. The chain joins TRBV5-6 to TRBJ2-1; D gene uncertain. CDR3 size: 15 residues. Germline V gene sequence: CDR1 SGHDT, CDR2 YYEEEE. Written as DNA, the CDR3 is TGCGCCAGCAGCTTGGTGGTGAGTACCTACAATGAGCAGTTCTTC. Translated, it gives CASSLVVSTYNEQFF.

The sample holds a few counts of this clonotype. This rearrangement joins TRBV28 to TRBJ2-7; TRBD2 aligns across 11 bases. The CDR3 is made up of 16 amino acids. Trimming removed 7 bases from V and 4 bases from J; junction bases left unmatched: 12. Germline lookup yields CDR1 MDHEN and CDR2 SYDVKM. The CDR3 protein is CASTQSGTSGAYEQYF. The CDR3 region has the DNA TGTGCCAGCACCCAGTCGGGGACTAGCGGAGCTTACGAGCAGTACTTC.